This TCR beta chain was captured by sequencing in a study of vaccination and CD4 T cells after COVID-19. Study-level information: Convalescent persons amounted to six males plus four females, two of whom were Hispanic.

The CDR3 is made up of 15 amino acids. The V and J ends lost 8 bases and 0 bases, in that order; junction bases with no gene match: 5. Germline V gene sequence: CDR1 SEHNR, CDR2 FQNEAQ (reference sequence). As for treatment: approximately 9-day PBMC culture with coronavirus spike peptide pools or control peptides (ViraFEST assay). Once peptide pools had expanded antigen-specific T cells, ViraFEST sequenced TCRs. Days 3 and 7 saw half the medium swapped for fresh IL-2 medium. This clonotype occurred once. The antigen remains unidentified. With the Oncomine TCR Beta short-read assay, DNA from cultured CD4+ T cells was sequenced. CD4+ T cells were cultured, and genomic DNA was extracted from them. TCRdb re-called the PCR reads with MiXCR, one entry per CDR3 protein. The sample has 15,000 to 20,000 distinct CDR3 sequences; less than 50% are singletons.

Sequencing used CD4+ T cells from blood, cultured in vitro. The chain employs TRBV7-9 and TRBJ2-1; 9 bases line up with TRBD2. The receptor was isolated from a human donor who had recovered from COVID-19. CDR3 nucleotides: TGTGCCAGCCATCTTAGCGGGAGCTCCTACAATGAGCAGTTCTTC. Its translation: CASHLSGSSYNEQFF.